This T cell receptor beta chain originates from a study of blood T cell repertoires in COVID-19. At the level of the study: COVID-19 samples from acute and convalescent phases originated in the United States, Italy and Spain.

Concerning this clone: Within the sample, other DNA sequences also encode this same CDR3.

Here immunoSEQ multiplex PCR was the method, and the copy in TCRdb shows in-frame clones only, minus some. Of 140,000 or so clones listed, about 84% are singletons. The clonotype was recovered from a woman aged 45 to 65 with acute or convalescent COVID-19. The sample taken for sequencing was peripheral blood.

CDR3: CASSYGTGEKLFF. In DNA, the CDR3 is TGTGCCAGCAGTTACGGCACGGGTGAAAAACTGTTTTTT. The chain couples TRBV6-6 to TRBJ1-4; D gene ambiguous. The CDR3 consists of 13 residues. Germline values: CDR1 MNHNY, CDR2 SVGAGI (reference sequence). Trimming left V 2 bases short and J 7 bases short, with 8 bases between.